One sample yielded the 19 T cell receptor beta chains listed below, sequenced in a study of T cells after yellow fever vaccination. TCRdb analysed the 5' RACE reads with MiXCR anew, one entry per CDR3 protein. The sample has some 390,000 distinct CDR3 sequences, about 17% seen once. Sequences were derived from PBMCs, sampled before the yellow fever booster vaccination. The receptors were sampled from a man aged 18 to 30 who received the YFV17D yellow fever vaccine.

In DNA form, the CDR3 reads TGCAGTGCTCCCGTGAGGGGGAACACTGAAGCTTTCTTT. Amino acid sequence: CSAPVRGNTEAFF. This chain uses TRBV20-1 with TRBJ1-1; weak D call: TRBD1 (5 bases). CDR3 length: 13 amino acids. V shed 5 bases and J shed 1 base, with 11 bases lying between them. The germline CDR1 and CDR2 sequences are DFQATT and SNEGSKA (reference sequence).

The sample holds a few counts of this clonotype. The V and J genes are TRBV6-6 and TRBJ2-7; perhaps TRBD1 as D (6 bases). This CDR3 contains 14 residues. Germline CDR1 reads MNHNY; CDR2 reads SVGAGI (reference sequence). Trimming removed 6 bases at V and 3 bases at J, with 15 bases between. DNA for the CDR3: TGTGCCAGCAGCGGAACGGACAGAGACTACGAGCAGTACTTC. Amino acids: CASSGTDRDYEQYF.

This clonotype was picked up one time. V gene TRBV7-8 combines with J gene TRBJ1-1; D is undetermined. Per the germline V gene, CDR1 is SGHVS and CDR2 is FQNEAQ. The CDR3 is made up of 13 amino acids. V was shortened by 7 bases and J by 7 bases, with 16 bases between the two germline ends. In nucleotides, the CDR3 is TGTGCCAGCACTCAACTCCCTGAAATTGAAGCTTTCTTT. Residues: CASTQLPEIEAFF. Looking up the rest from reference TRBV7-8 and TRBJ1-1 gives the full variable domain: GAGVSQSPRYKVAKRGQDVALRCDPISGHVSLFWYQQALGQGPEFLTYFQNEAQLDKSGLPSDRFFAERPEGSVSTLKIQRTQQEDSAVYLCASTQLPEIEAFFGQGTRLTVV.

This clonotype was counted a few times. V usage is TRBV6-6 and J usage is TRBJ2-7; no reliable D call. Per the germline V gene, CDR1 is MNHNY and CDR2 is SVGAGI (reference sequence). This CDR3 is 13 amino acids long. CDR3 nucleotides: TGTGCCAGCAGTTACTCGAGTTTGAGGACGTACAACGTC. Translating gives CASSYSSLRTYNV.

This clonotype has a handful of counts. The rearrangement uses TRBV5-1 and TRBJ1-1; unclear D gene. Germline CDR1 and CDR2: SGHRS and YFSETQ. Trimming took 2 bases from V and 1 from J, leaving 6 bases between them. The CDR3 sequence is 13 residues long. The CDR3 region has the DNA TGCGCCAGCAGCTTATACGAGAACACTGAAGCTTTCTTT. Residues: CASSLYENTEAFF.

This clonotype was counted a few times. This chain's CDR3 is CASSQDLPFASPLHF. The CDR3 region has the DNA TGTGCCAGCAGCCAAGATCTCCCTTTCGCTTCACCCCTCCACTTT. The chain couples TRBV4-2 to TRBJ1-6; D is undetermined. The CDR3 totals 15 residues. Trimming took off 0 bases at V and 9 bases at J, with 12 bases between the two ends. Germline V gene sequence: CDR1 LGHNA, CDR2 YNFKEQ.

The V call is TRBV10-3, the J call TRBJ2-3; tentatively, D is TRBD1 or TRBD2 (5 bases each). V was trimmed by 8 bases and J by 1 base, leaving 7 bases between them. The CDR3 loop spans 12 amino acids. The V gene's germline CDR1 is ENHRY and CDR2 SYGVKD. The CDR3 loop reads CAIRDGTDTQYF. The CDR3 DNA reads as TGTGCCATCCGGGACGGCACAGATACGCAGTATTTT.

Remarks on this clonotype: At one end, the junction sequence differs from germline, possibly due to a read error. The chain employs TRBV25-1 and TRBJ2-5; 9 bases are shared with TRBD1. CDR3 length: 17 amino acids. Germline CDR1 is MGHDK and CDR2 is SYGVNS. DNA for the CDR3: TGTGCCAGCAGTCTACACCCCGGGACAGGGCACGGGGAGACCCAGCACTTC. Protein sequence: CASSLHPGTGHGETQHF.

The V call is TRBV29-1, the J call TRBJ1-4; the match to TRBD1 covers 7 bases. This CDR3 has 14 residues. The ends lost 5 bases at V and 0 bases at J; junction bases unmatched: 3. Germline assignment: CDR1 SQVTM and CDR2 ANQGSEA. CDR3 DNA: TGCAGCGTTAGACAGGGTGCAACTAATGAAAAACTGTTTTTT. It yields the protein CSVRQGATNEKLFF.

Only a few counts were recorded for this clonotype. This chain connects TRBV25-1 to TRBJ2-3; D may be TRBD2 (5 bases). Germline V CDR1 and CDR2: MGHDK, SYGVNS. This CDR3 contains 17 residues. Trimming pared 6 bases from V and 2 bases from J, leaving 21 bases between. CDR3 protein: CASRPPGERRATDTQYF. CDR3 nucleotides: TGTGCCAGCAGACCCCCCGGGGAGAGACGGGCCACAGATACGCAGTATTTT.

This chain joins TRBV4-3 and TRBJ2-3, with 10 bases lining up with TRBD2. The CDR3 has 17 amino acids. Losses at the gene ends were 1 base for V and 6 bases for J; bases not matched to a gene: 10. Per the germline V gene, CDR1 is LGHNA and CDR2 is YSLEER. The CDR3, as DNA: TGCGCCAGCAGCCAAGTAACAAGCGGGGGGGCCGGGGATACGCAGTATTTT. Translated: CASSQVTSGGAGDTQYF.

This rearrangement joins TRBV4-3 to TRBJ1-6; 12 positions agree with TRBD1. Germline CDR1 LGHNA, CDR2 YSLEER. CDR3 length: 19 amino acids. J was trimmed by 0 bases and V by 11 bases; bases with no gene match: 14. This chain's CDR3 is CALYMGQGAPPSYNSPLHF. The CDR3 nucleotides read TGCGCCCTATACATGGGACAGGGGGCCCCTCCCTCCTATAATTCACCCCTCCACTTT.

This clonotype appeared a few times. This chain uses TRBV5-4 with TRBJ2-1, with D perhaps matching TRBD1 (6 bases). Germline V gene lookup returns CDR1 SGHNT and CDR2 YYREEE (reference sequence). Trimming pared 0 bases from V and 10 bases from J, leaving 8 bases between. This CDR3 is built from 12 residues. The CDR3 loop reads CASSLAGTEQFF. DNA of the CDR3: TGTGCCAGCAGCTTGGCTGGGACAGAGCAGTTCTTC.

V usage is TRBV4-3 and J usage is TRBJ2-1, with D uncertain. Deletions cut 0 bases from V and 2 bases from J, with 17 bases between. Germline V lookup: CDR1 LGHNA, CDR2 YSLEER. The CDR3 spans 18 residues. The CDR3 nucleotides are TGCGCCAGCAGCCAAGATCCCACTCTATACGTAGCCTACAATGAGCAGTTCTTC. It codes for CASSQDPTLYVAYNEQFF.

The genes are TRBV2 and TRBJ2-7; maybe TRBD1 (5 bases). V gave up 4 bases and J gave up 4 bases, with 14 bases separating them. CDR3 length: 14 amino acids. CDR1 SNHLY and CDR2 FYNNEI come from the germline V gene. The CDR3 bases are TGTGCCAGCAGTGGACAGCCCAATGATTACGAGCAGTACGTC. The encoded protein is CASSGQPNDYEQYV.

In this sample, this clonotype turned up a few times. The chain couples TRBV7-9 to TRBJ2-5; unclear D gene. This CDR3 region has 14 residues. CDR1 SEHNR and CDR2 FQNEAQ come from the germline V gene (reference sequence). Between the trimmed V and J ends, which lost 5 bases and 5 bases, there was a span of 15 bases. The CDR3 DNA sequence: TGTGCCAGCAGCCAGGCGTGGGAACTGGAGACCCAGTACTTC. This gives the protein CASSQAWELETQYF.

The gene calls are TRBV18 and TRBJ2-5; D is unclear. CDR1 and CDR2 from the germline V gene are KGHSH and LQKENI. CDR3 length: 15 residues. V dropped 5 bases and J dropped 3 bases, with 16 bases sitting between them. CDR3 in DNA: TGTGCCAGCTCATCACGACCTGACATGGAAGAGACCCAGTACTTC. This sequence encodes CASSSRPDMEETQYF.

This clonotype was counted between two and nine times. This chain links TRBV6-6 with TRBJ2-1, with TRBD2 matching 7 bases. The CDR3 is 16 amino acids. Germline-derived CDR1 and CDR2 are MNHNY and SVGAGI (reference sequence). V was clipped by 4 bases and J by 7 bases; unmatched bases: 13. CDR3 DNA: TGTGCCAGCAGTTCCTCGACTAGCCCAAGTCCGAATGAGCAGTTCTTC. Amino acids: CASSSSTSPSPNEQFF.

This clonotype was detected only a few times. The chain is built from TRBV18 and TRBJ1-1, with D possibly TRBD1 on 5 matching bases. CDR1 is KGHSH, CDR2 LQKENI, per germline. This CDR3 comprises 13 residues. V was clipped by 5 bases and J by 1 base, with 8 bases between them. This CDR3 reads CASSSGRNTEAFF. CDR3 nucleotides: TGTGCCAGCTCATCAGGGAGGAACACTGAAGCTTTCTTT.